Included here is one T cell receptor (beta chain) sequence, with context. This sample is part of a study of CD4 T cell repertoires in COVID-19. Trimming took 0 bases from V and 0 from J, leaving 7 bases between them. The CDR3 spans 15 residues. Germline CDR1 and CDR2: SGDLS and YYNGEE. The repertoire was sequenced with immunoSEQ multiplex PCR; TCRdb's copy has only in-frame clones and lacks some. The table has 60,000 to 90,000 clones, roughly 85% seen once; the top ten hold roughly 0.6%. The starting material was CD4+ T cells from peripheral blood, obtained after recovery from COVID-19. The sequence was collected from a human donor who had COVID-19. V and J are TRBV9 and TRBJ1-3; perhaps TRBD1 as D (5 bases). CDR3: CASSVAQGSGNTIYF. The CDR3 bases are TGTGCCAGCAGCGTAGCCCAGGGCTCTGGAAACACCATATATTTT.